The present TCR beta chain was sequenced within a study of shared clonotypes between healthy human individuals. Whole-study findings and limits: For sorted subsets, rarefaction showed incomplete sequencing despite large depth.

Trimming removed 1 base at V and 1 base at J, with 10 bases between. Germline-derived CDR1 and CDR2 are SEHNR and FQNEAQ (reference sequence). The CDR3 loop spans 15 amino acids. Note on this clone: Its antigen is as yet unknown.

It was into CD45RA+ naive and CD45RA-negative memory subsets that the CD4+ cells were split. Genomic DNA per cell subset filled all wells of several immunoSEQ plates. Clones were sequenced by immunoSEQ multiplex PCR, and TCRdb holds only the in-frame ones, with some missing. The sample holds about 1 million clones, around 75% seen once. The V and J genes are TRBV7-9 and TRBJ1-1; D is uncertain. Sequencing was done on a sample of memory CD4+ T cells sorted from blood. Subset defined: CD45RA-negative fraction. The TCR comes from a young man in good health. CDR3 loop: CASSLGWGANTEAFF. The CDR3 coding sequence is TGTGCCAGCAGCTTAGGATGGGGAGCGAACACTGAAGCTTTCTTT.